This TCR beta chain was sequenced during a study of T cell changes during pregnancy in multiple sclerosis. Germline values: CDR1 SNHLY, CDR2 FYNNEI. The V end was cut by 8 bases, the J end by 7 bases, with 21 bases between. This CDR3 has 15 residues. The data were produced by immunoSEQ multiplex PCR, yet TCRdb's version contains in-frame clones alone and is incomplete. In the table there are over 10,000 clones, around 89% of which are singletons. The starting material was CD8+ T cells from peripheral blood mononuclear cells, obtained in the second trimester of pregnancy. This chain connects TRBV2 to TRBJ2-1; perhaps TRBD2 as D (6 bases). This receptor was obtained from a female donor in good health, enrolled as a control in a pregnancy study. The CDR3 DNA reads as TGTGCCAGCCTAAGGGTAGCGGTTACTGGTAATGAGCAGTTCTTC. It translates to CASLRVAVTGNEQFF.